The 5 T cell receptor beta chains given below trace back to one sample, sequenced in a study of T cells in localized non-small cell lung cancer. Only in-frame clones appear in the TCRdb table, and some are missing; sequencing was by immunoSEQ multiplex PCR. The sample yields 130,000 or so clones, 89% seen once. Material: peripheral blood, obtained before any cancer treatment. These receptors all come from a female donor aged 60 or older with stage I lung adenocarcinoma.

This chain uses TRBV30 with TRBJ1-2, with 8 bases matching TRBD1. V shed 3 bases, J shed 4 bases, and the junction held 7 bases outside the gene matches. Germline V CDR1 and CDR2: GTSNPN, SVGIG (reference sequence). The CDR3 length is 14 residues. Here the CDR3 reads CAWSRNTGGYGYTF. The CDR3 coding sequence is TGTGCCTGGAGCCGAAATACAGGGGGCTATGGCTACACCTTC. The entire variable domain, with the rest obtained from reference TRBV30 and TRBJ1-2, is as follows: SQTIHQWPATLVQPVGSPLSLECTVEGTSNPNLYWYRQAAGRGLQLLFYSVGIGQISSEVPQNLSASRPQDRQFILSSKKLLLSDSGFYLCAWSRNTGGYGYTFGSGTRLTVV.

The chain has TRBV29-1 and TRBJ2-3, with D unclear. Between the trimmed V and J ends, which lost 4 bases and 6 bases, there was a span of 5 bases. This CDR3 comprises 10 residues. Germline loops: CDR1 SQVTM, CDR2 ANQGSEA. The CDR3 loop is CSVGGDTQYF. The CDR3 nucleotides are TGCAGCGTTGGTGGGGATACGCAGTATTTT.

The V gene is TRBV11-2, the J gene TRBJ2-5; no definite D call. Trimming left V 6 bases short and J 0 bases short, with 5 bases between. Germline assignment: CDR1 SGHAT and CDR2 FQNNGV. The CDR3 sequence is 12 residues long. Here the CDR3 reads CASRGNQETQYF. The CDR3 DNA sequence: TGTGCCAGCAGGGGGAACCAAGAGACCCAGTACTTC.

The CDR3 here is CASSLLRYEQFF. The CDR3, as DNA: TGCGCCAGCAGCTTGCTCAGATATGAGCAGTTCTTC. The chain employs TRBV5-1 and TRBJ2-1; D uncertain. Germline CDR1 is SGHRS and CDR2 is YFSETQ. This CDR3 has 12 residues. V was shortened by 1 base and J by 8 bases, with 7 bases between the two germline ends.

The chain is built from TRBV5-1 and TRBJ2-7; perhaps TRBD2 as D (5 bases). Trimming took 5 bases from V and 3 from J, leaving 12 bases between them. This CDR3 comprises 13 residues. Germline V lookup: CDR1 SGHRS, CDR2 YFSETQ. The CDR3 region has the DNA TGCGCCAGCAGTTCAGAGGGTGTCTACGAGCAGTACTTC. This encodes CASSSEGVYEQYF.